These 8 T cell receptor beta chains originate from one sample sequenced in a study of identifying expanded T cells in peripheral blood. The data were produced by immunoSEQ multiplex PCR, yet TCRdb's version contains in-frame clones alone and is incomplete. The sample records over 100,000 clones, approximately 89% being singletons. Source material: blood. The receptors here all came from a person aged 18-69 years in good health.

As DNA, the CDR3 is TGTGCCAGCAGCTTAAATACTCACAGGGGGGATACGCAGTATTTT. It translates to CASSLNTHRGDTQYF. The gene calls are TRBV7-3 and TRBJ2-3; 8 bases match TRBD1. The CDR3 totals 15 residues. Trimming removed 1 base from V and 6 bases from J; junction bases left unmatched: 6. The germline V gene has CDR1 SGHTA and CDR2 FQGTGA.

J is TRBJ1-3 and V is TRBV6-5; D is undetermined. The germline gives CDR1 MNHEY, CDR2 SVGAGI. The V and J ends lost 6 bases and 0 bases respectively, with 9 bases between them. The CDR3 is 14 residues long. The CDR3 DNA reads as TGTGCCAGCAGCCCCTCAAACTCTGGAAACACCATATATTTT. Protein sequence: CASSPSNSGNTIYF.

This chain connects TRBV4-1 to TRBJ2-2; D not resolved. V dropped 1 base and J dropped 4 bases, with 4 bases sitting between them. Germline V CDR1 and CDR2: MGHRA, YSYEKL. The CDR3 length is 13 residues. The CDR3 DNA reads TGCGCCAGCAGCCAAGTTTTCACCGGGGAGCTGTTTTTT. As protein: CASSQVFTGELFF.

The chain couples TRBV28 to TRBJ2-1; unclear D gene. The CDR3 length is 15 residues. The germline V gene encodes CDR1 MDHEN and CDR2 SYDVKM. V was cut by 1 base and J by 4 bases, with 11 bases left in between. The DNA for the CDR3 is TGTGCCAGCAGTTTATTAGGGCCGAATTACAATGAGCAGTTCTTC. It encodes CASSLLGPNYNEQFF.

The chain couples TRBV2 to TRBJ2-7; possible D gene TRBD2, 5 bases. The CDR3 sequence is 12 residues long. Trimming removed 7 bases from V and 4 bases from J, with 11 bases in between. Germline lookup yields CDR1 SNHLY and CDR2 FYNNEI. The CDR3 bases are TGTGCCAGCAAGGGTAGCGTATACGAGCAGTACTTC. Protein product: CASKGSVYEQYF.

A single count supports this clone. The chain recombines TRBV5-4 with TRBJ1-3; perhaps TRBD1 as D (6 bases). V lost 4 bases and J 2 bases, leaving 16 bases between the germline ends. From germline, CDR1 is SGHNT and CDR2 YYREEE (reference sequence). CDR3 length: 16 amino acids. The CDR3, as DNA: TGTGCCAGCAGCCGATCACAGGGAAACACTGGAAACACCATATATTTT. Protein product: CASSRSQGNTGNTIYF.

DNA of the CDR3: TGCGCCAGCAGCTTGAGTGGAGCCTACGAGCAGTACTTC. It translates to CASSLSGAYEQYF. The chain uses TRBV5-1 and TRBJ2-7; D gene uncertain. CDR1 is SGHRS and CDR2 is YFSETQ in the germline V gene. The CDR3 consists of 13 residues. The V end lost 1 base, the J end lost 2 bases, and 7 bases lay between the germline ends.

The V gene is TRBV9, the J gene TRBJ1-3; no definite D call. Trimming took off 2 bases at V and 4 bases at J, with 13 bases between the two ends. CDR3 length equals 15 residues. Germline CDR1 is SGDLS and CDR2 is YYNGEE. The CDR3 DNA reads TGTGCCAGCAGCGTCGGGCTAATGGAGGGAAACACCATATATTTT. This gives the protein CASSVGLMEGNTIYF.